This passage covers 13 T cell receptor beta chains from one sample sequenced in a study of post-analysis software for immune sequencing data. Study conclusions and caveats: The study found TRBV5-6, TRBV5-1 and TRBV20-1 among a handful of TRBV segments more frequent in patients than controls.

The antigens for these receptors are not known. Unique molecular identifiers featured in each of the TCR beta cDNA libraries. TCRdb called the PCR reads again in MiXCR, with one record for every CDR3 protein. Of about 620,000 distinct CDR3 sequences in the sample, roughly 45% are singletons; the top ten hold roughly 1.8%. The material sequenced was blood. These receptors all stem from a girl under 18 with multiple sclerosis.

This clonotype was counted only a few times. The chain employs TRBV6-6 and TRBJ1-4; no clear D. Germline assignment: CDR1 MNHNY and CDR2 SVGAGI (reference sequence). The length of the CDR3 is 15 residues. The V gene lost 3 bases and the J gene lost 0 bases, with 8 bases spanning the gap. The CDR3 loop is CASSYAPTTNEKLFF. For the CDR3, the DNA is TGTGCCAGCAGTTATGCACCTACAACTAATGAAAAACTGTTTTTT.

This clonotype was observed a few times. This chain connects TRBV5-1 to TRBJ2-5; D possibly corresponds to TRBD1 (5 bases). Gene TRBJ2-7 matches the end of the DNA better, so the J call may be wrong. The CDR3 length is 15 residues. Germline V lookup: CDR1 SGHRS, CDR2 YFSETQ. DNA for the CDR3: TGCGCCAGCAGCTTGGGGGGCCCCTTAGGCGACGAGCAGTACTTC. This gives the protein CASSLGGPLGDEQYF.

The V call is TRBV12-3 or TRBV12-4, the J call TRBJ2-5, with D perhaps TRBD1 (8 bases). Gene TRBJ2-7 matches the end of the DNA better, so the J call may be wrong. This CDR3 has 14 residues. CDR3 sequence: CASRGGTGTYEQYF. CDR3 coding DNA: TGTGCCAGCAGGGGAGGGACAGGAACCTACGAGCAGTACTTC.

This clonotype has more than one count but fewer than ten. V is TRBV29-1 and J is TRBJ2-5; 10 nucleotides align to TRBD1. CDR1 is SQVTM, CDR2 ANQGSEA, per germline. This CDR3 region has 15 residues. The V gene end was trimmed by 6 bases and the J gene end by 5 bases; junction bases not matched to a gene: 12. The CDR3 DNA is TGCAGCGTGGACCCCGGACAGGGGGTGGGGGAGACCCAGTACTTC. This codes for CSVDPGQGVGETQYF.

The chain uses TRBV7-6 and TRBJ1-4, with unresolved D. Trimming took off 6 bases at V and 8 bases at J, with 16 bases between the two ends. The CDR3 has 14 residues. In germline, CDR1 is SGHVS, CDR2 FNYEAQ. CDR3 sequence (DNA): TGTGCCAGCAGTTCCGACCCCCGGAAGGAAAAACTGTTTTTT. Protein: CASSSDPRKEKLFF. Based on the CDR3 plus reference TRBV7-6 and TRBJ1-4, the full variable domain is GAGVSQSPRYKVTKRGQDVALRCDPISGHVSLYWYRQALGQGPEFLTYFNYEAQQDKSGLPNDRFSAERPEGSISTLTIQRTEQRDSAMYRCASSSDPRKEKLFFGSGTQLSVL.

V and J are TRBV7-6 and TRBJ2-3, with D uncertain. V was pared by 0 bases and J by 5 bases, with 9 bases between. Germline loops: CDR1 SGHVS, CDR2 FNYEAQ. The CDR3 is made up of 14 amino acids. The CDR3 region has the DNA TGTGCCAGCAGCTTAGCCGCTGGGGTAGATACGCAGTATTTT. As protein: CASSLAAGVDTQYF.

The rearrangement links TRBV12-3 or TRBV12-4 to TRBJ2-7, with D perhaps TRBD1 (6 bases). V lost 2 bases and J lost 1, with 9 bases in between. The CDR3 totals 14 residues. CDR3 residues: CASSLLTGSYEQYF. DNA for the CDR3: TGTGCCAGCAGTTTACTAACAGGGTCCTACGAGCAGTACTTC.

The chain links TRBV7-9 to TRBJ2-1; TRBD2 aligns across 12 bases. The CDR3 extends over 17 amino acids. Germline CDR1 SEHNR, CDR2 FQNEAQ (reference sequence). The V segment lost 2 bases and the J segment 7 bases; nucleotides outside the gene matches: 9. The DNA for the CDR3 is TGTGCCAGCAGCTTACCAAGGCTAGCGGGAGGGTCAAATGAGCAGTTCTTC. Its translation is CASSLPRLAGGSNEQFF.

The rearrangement links TRBV5-1 to TRBJ2-3; maybe TRBD1 (5 bases). Germline CDR1 SGHRS, CDR2 YFSETQ. The V end lost 4 bases, the J end lost 1 base, and 13 bases lay between the germline ends. The CDR3 length is 15 residues. For the CDR3, the DNA is TGCGCCAGCAGCCTGGTAGGGGTGGGCACAGATACGCAGTATTTT. Protein sequence: CASSLVGVGTDTQYF. The whole variable domain, remainder taken from reference TRBV5-1 and TRBJ2-3, is KAGVTQTPRYLIKTRGQQVTLSCSPISGHRSVSWYQQTPGQGLQFLFEYFSETQRNKGNFPGRFSGRQFSNSRSEMNVSTLELGDSALYLCASSLVGVGTDTQYFGPGTRLTVL.

The genes are TRBV20-1 and TRBJ2-3; maybe TRBD2 (6 bases). The CDR3 is 14 amino acids. Germline CDR1 reads DFQATT; CDR2 reads SNEGSKA (reference sequence). V lost 3 bases and J 0 bases, leaving 10 bases between the germline ends. Here the CDR3 DNA reads TGCAGTGCTAGCCGGGACTCTAGCACAGATACGCAGTATTTT. Translation: CSASRDSSTDTQYF.

The V and J genes are TRBV12-3 or TRBV12-4 and TRBJ2-3, with D possibly matching TRBD2 (6 bases). Trimming pared 6 bases from V and 3 bases from J, leaving 22 bases between. This CDR3 comprises 17 residues. CDR3 nucleotide sequence: TGTGCCAGCAGCCCCCCCCGGGAGACGGGAAGGACAGATACGCAGTATTTT. Translated, it gives CASSPPRETGRTDTQYF.

The chain has TRBV29-1 and TRBJ2-1; TRBD2 agrees at 14 bases. V gave up 4 bases and J gave up 9 bases; unmatched junction bases: 5. This CDR3 has 14 amino acids. Germline CDR1 reads SQVTM; CDR2 reads ANQGSEA. The CDR3 DNA reads TGCAGCGTTGCGGGGACTAGCGGGAGCAGTGAGCAGTTCTTC. It specifies CSVAGTSGSSEQFF.

The chain is built from TRBV5-1 and TRBJ2-7; no clear D. The CDR3 runs to 14 residues. Deletions cut 0 bases from V and 3 bases from J, with 10 bases between. Germline values: CDR1 SGHRS, CDR2 YFSETQ. This chain's CDR3 is CASSLELLSYEQYF. The CDR3, as DNA: TGCGCCAGCAGCTTGGAGCTCCTAAGCTACGAGCAGTACTTC.